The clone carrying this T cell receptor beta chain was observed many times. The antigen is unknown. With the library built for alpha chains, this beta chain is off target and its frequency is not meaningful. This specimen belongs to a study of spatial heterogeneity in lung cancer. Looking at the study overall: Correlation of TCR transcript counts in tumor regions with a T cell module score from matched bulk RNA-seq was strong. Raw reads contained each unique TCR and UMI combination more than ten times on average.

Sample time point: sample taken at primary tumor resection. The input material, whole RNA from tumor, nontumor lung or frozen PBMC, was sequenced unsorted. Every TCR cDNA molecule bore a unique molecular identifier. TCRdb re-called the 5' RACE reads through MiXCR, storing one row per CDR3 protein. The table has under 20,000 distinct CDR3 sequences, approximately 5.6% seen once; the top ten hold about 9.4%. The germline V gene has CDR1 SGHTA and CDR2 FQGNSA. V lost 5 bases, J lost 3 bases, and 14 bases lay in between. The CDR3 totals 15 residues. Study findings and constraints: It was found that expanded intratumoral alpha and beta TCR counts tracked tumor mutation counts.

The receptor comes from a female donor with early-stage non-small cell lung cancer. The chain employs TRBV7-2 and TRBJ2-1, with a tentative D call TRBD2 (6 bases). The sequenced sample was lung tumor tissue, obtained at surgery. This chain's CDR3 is CASSVAGGDYNEQFF. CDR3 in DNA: TGTGCCAGCAGCGTCGCCGGCGGGGACTACAATGAGCAGTTCTTC.